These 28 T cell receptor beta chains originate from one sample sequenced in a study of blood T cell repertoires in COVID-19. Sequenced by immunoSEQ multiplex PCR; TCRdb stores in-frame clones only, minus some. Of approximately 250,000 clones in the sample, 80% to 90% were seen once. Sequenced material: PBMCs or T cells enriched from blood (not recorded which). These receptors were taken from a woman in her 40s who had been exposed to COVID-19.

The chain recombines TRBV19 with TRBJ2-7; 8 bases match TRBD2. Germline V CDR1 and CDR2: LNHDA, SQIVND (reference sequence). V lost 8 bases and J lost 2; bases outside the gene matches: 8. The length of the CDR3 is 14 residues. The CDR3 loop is CASSHRGGPYEQYV. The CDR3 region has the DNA TGTGCCAGTTCCCACCGGGGGGGGCCCTACGAGCAGTACGTC.

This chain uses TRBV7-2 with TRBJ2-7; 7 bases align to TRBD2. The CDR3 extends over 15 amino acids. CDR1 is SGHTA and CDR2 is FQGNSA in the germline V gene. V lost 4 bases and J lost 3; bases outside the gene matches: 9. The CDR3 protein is CASSSSPSGDYEQYV. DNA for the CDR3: TGTGCCAGCAGCTCCTCTCCTAGCGGCGACTACGAGCAGTACGTC.

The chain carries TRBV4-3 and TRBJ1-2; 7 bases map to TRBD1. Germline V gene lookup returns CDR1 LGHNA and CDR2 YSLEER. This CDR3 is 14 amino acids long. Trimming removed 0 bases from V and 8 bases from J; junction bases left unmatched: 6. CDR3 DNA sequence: TGCGCCAGCAGCCAAGACGGGGCAGGGGGAGGCTACACCTTC. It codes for CASSQDGAGGGYTF.

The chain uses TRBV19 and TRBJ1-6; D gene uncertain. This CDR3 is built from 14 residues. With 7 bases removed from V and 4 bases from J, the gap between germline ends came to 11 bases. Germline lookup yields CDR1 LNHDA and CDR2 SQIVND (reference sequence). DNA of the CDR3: TGTGCCAGTATGCAAGGGAGTTATAATTCACCCCTCCACTTT. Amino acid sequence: CASMQGSYNSPLHF.

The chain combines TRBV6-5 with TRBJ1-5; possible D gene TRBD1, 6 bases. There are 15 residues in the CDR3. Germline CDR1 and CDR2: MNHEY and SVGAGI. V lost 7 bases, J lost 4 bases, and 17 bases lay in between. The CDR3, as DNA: TGTGCCAGCACAGGGGCTAGGAGCAATAATCAGCCCCAGCATTTT. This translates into CASTGARSNNQPQHF.

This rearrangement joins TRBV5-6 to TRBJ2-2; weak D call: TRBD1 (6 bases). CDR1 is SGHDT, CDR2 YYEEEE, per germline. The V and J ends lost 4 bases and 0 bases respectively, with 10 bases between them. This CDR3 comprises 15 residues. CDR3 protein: CASSQRTANTGELFF. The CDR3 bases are TGTGCCAGCAGCCAAAGGACAGCGAACACCGGGGAGCTGTTTTTT.

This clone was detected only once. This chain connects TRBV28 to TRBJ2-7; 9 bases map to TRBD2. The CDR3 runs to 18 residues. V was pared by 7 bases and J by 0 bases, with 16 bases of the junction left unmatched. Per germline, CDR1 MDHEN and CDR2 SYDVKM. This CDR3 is CASNTASGEPFLSYEQYF. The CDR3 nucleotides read TGTGCCAGCAATACGGCTAGCGGGGAACCATTCCTCTCCTACGAGCAGTACTTC.

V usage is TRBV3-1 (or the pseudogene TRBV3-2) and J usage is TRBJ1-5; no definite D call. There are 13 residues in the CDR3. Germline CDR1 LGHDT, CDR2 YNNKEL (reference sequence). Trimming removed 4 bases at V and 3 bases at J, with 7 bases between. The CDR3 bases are TGTGCCAGCAGCCCGGGGTACAATCAGCCCCAGCATTTT. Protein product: CASSPGYNQPQHF.

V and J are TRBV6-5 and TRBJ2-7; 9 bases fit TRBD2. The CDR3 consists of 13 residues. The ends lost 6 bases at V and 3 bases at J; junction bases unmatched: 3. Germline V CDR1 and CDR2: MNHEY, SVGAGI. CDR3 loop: CASRLRGGYEQYV. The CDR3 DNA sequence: TGTGCCAGCAGACTGCGGGGGGGCTACGAGCAGTACGTC.

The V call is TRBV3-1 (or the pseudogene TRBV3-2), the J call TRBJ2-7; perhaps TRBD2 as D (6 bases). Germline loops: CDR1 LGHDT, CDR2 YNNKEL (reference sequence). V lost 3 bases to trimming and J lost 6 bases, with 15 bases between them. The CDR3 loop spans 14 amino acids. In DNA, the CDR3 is TGTGCCAGCAGCCAGAGGGGAGGCCGAGGCGAGCAGTACGTC. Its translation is CASSQRGGRGEQYV.

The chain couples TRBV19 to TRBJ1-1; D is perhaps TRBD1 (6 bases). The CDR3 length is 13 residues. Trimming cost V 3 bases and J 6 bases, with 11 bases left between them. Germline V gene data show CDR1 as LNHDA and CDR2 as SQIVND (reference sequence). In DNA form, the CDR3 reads TGTGCCAGTAGTATGTCAGGGGCCGCTGAAGCTTTCTTT. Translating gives CASSMSGAAEAFF.

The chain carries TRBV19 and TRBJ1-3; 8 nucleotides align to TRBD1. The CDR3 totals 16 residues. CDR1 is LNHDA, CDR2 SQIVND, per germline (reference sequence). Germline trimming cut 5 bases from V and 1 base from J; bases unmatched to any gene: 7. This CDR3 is CASSALQGGSGNTIYF. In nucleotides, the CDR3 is TGTGCCAGTAGTGCTCTACAGGGGGGGTCTGGAAACACCATATATTTT.

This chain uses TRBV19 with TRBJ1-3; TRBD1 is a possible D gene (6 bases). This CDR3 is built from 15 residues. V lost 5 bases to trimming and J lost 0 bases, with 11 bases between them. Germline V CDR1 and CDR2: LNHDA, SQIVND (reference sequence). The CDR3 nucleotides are TGTGCCAGTAGTTGGGGGCCTAGCTCTGGAAACACCATATATTTT. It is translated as CASSWGPSSGNTIYF.

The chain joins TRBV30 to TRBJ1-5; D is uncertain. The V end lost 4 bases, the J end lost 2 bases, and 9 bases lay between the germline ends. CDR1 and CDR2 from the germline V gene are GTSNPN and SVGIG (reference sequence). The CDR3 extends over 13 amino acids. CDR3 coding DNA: TGTGCCTGGACCCTTGGAGGCAATCAGCCCCAGCATTTT. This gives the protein CAWTLGGNQPQHF.

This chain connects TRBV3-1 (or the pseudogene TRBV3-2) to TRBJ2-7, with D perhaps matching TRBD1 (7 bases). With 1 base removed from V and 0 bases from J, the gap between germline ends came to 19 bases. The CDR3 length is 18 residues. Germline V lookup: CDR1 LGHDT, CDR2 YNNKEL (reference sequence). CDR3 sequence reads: CASSQGAWRGDSSYEQYF. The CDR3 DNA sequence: TGTGCCAGCAGCCAAGGGGCGTGGAGGGGGGACAGCTCCTACGAGCAGTACTTC.

DNA for the CDR3: TGTGCCAGCAGTGAATCGGGAGGCAATGAGCAGTTCTTC. Amino acids: CASSESGGNEQFF. The chain recombines TRBV2 with TRBJ2-1, with 7 bases aligning to TRBD2. The CDR3 length is 13 residues. The trim removed 2 bases at V and 6 bases at J, leaving 1 base unmatched. Germline V gene lookup returns CDR1 SNHLY and CDR2 FYNNEI.

DNA for the CDR3: TGTGCCTGGAGTGTACCAGGGACAGGGAACACCGGGGAGCTGTTTTTT. This encodes CAWSVPGTGNTGELFF. This chain joins TRBV30 and TRBJ2-2; 8 positions match TRBD1. CDR1 and CDR2 from the germline V gene are GTSNPN and SVGIG (reference sequence). With V trimmed by 0 bases and J by 1 base, 4 bases remained unmatched. There are 16 residues in the CDR3.

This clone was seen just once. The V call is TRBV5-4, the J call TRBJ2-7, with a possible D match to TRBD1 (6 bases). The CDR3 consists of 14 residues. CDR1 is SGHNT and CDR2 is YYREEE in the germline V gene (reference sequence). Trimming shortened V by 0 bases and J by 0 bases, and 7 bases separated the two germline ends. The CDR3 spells CASSLGQDSYEQYF. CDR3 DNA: TGTGCCAGCAGCTTGGGACAGGACTCCTACGAGCAGTACTTC.

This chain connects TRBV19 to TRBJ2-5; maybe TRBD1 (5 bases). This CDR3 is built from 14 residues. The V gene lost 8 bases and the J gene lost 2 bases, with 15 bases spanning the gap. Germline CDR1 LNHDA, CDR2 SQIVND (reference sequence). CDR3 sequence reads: CASGLDTHQETQYF. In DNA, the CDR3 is TGTGCCAGTGGCTTGGACACCCATCAAGAGACCCAGTACTTC. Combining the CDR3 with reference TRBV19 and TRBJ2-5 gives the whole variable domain DGGITQSPKYLFRKEGQNVTLSCEQNLNHDAMYWYRQDPGQGLRLIYYSQIVNDFQKGDIAEGYSVSREKKESFPLTVTSAQKNPTAFYLCASGLDTHQETQYFGPGTRLLVL.

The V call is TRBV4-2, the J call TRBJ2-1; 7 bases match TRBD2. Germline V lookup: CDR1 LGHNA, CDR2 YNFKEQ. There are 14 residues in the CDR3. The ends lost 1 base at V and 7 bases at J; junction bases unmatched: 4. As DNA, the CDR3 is TGTGCCAGCAGCCAAGCCCTAGCGGTGAATGAGCAGTTCTTC. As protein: CASSQALAVNEQFF.

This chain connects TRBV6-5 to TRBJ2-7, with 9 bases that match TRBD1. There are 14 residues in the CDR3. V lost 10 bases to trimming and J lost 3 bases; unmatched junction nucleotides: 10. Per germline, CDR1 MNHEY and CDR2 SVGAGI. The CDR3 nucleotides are TGTGCCACCACGAGGGGGGGACAGGGCTACGAGCAGTACTTC. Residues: CATTRGGQGYEQYF.

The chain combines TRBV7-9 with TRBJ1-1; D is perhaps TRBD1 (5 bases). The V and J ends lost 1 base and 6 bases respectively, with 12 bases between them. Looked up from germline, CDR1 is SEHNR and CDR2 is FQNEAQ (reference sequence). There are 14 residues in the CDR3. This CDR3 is CASSLGSGNPEAFF. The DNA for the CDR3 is TGTGCCAGCAGCTTAGGGTCAGGGAATCCTGAAGCTTTCTTT.

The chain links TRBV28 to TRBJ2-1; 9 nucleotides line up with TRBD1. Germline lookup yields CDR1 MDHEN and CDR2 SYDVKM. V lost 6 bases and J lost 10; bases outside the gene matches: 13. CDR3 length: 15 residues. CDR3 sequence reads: CASRPRGQGTREQFF. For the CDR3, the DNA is TGTGCCAGCAGACCGAGGGGACAGGGAACAAGGGAGCAGTTCTTC.

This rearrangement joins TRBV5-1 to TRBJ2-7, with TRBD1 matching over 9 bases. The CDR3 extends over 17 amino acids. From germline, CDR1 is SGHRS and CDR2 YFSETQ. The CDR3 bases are TGTGCCACCCCGACAGGGGGATCCCTTAAGAACTCCTACGAGCAGTACGTC. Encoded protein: CATPTGGSLKNSYEQYV.

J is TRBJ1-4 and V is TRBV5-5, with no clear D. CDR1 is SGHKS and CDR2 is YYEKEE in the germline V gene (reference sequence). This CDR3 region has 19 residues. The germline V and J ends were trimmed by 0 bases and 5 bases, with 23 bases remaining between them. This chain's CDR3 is CASSLAPRSTGNYNEKLFF. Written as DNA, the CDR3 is TGTGCCAGCAGCTTGGCCCCAAGATCGACGGGGAATTACAATGAAAAACTGTTTTTT. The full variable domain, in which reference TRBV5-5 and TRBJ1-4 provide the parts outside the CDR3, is DAGVTQSPTHLIKTRGQQVTLRCSPISGHKSVSWYQQVLGQGPQFIFQYYEKEERGRGNFPDRFSARQFPNYSSELNVNALLLGDSALYLCASSLAPRSTGNYNEKLFFGSGTQLSVL.

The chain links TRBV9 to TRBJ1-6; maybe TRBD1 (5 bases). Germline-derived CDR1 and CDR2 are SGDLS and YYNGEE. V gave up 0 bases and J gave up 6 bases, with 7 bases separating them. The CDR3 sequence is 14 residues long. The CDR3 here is CASSVGQTNSPLHF. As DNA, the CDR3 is TGTGCCAGCAGCGTAGGACAGACTAATTCACCCCTCCACTTT.

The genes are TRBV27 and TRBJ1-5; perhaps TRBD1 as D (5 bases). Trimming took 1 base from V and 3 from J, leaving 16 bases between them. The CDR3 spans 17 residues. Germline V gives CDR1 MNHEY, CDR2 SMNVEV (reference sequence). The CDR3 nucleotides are TGTGCCAGCAGTTTATTTTCCGGCGGGGCTTTCAATCAGCCCCAGCATTTT. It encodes CASSLFSGGAFNQPQHF.

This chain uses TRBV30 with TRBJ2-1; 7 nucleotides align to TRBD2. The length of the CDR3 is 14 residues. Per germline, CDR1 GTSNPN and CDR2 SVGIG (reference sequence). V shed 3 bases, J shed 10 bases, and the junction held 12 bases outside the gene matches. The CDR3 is CAWRPRNTGGEQFF. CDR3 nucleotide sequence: TGTGCCTGGAGGCCCCGAAATACGGGAGGAGAGCAGTTCTTC.